This record covers a single TCR beta chain. Its target is not known. The data derive from a study of T cell responses to AZD1222 COVID-19 vaccine. Study-level background: Researchers grouped second doses given at about 4 or about 12 weeks into one pool.

Data came from immunoSEQ multiplex PCR; TCRdb stores just in-frame clones and leaves some out. The data contain 100,000 to 150,000 clones, 75% to 90% of them singletons. Study-level points and caveats: Close to half of spike-specific TCRs reportedly recognize unmutated variant regions. Samples come after the peak T cell response, not at day 14.

CDR3 length: 15 amino acids. In germline, CDR1 is SGHNT, CDR2 YYREEE (reference sequence). Trimming removed 5 bases from V and 5 bases from J; junction bases left unmatched: 10. The TCR sequence derives from an adult in good health. Source: peripheral blood, taken on day 0 of AZD1222 vaccination. V is TRBV5-4 and J is TRBJ2-5; TRBD2 matches 9 bases. The CDR3 region is CASRTGLALRETQYF. The CDR3 nucleotides read TGTGCCAGCAGGACGGGACTAGCCCTTCGGGAGACCCAGTACTTC. The full variable domain, its missing parts supplied by reference TRBV5-4 and TRBJ2-5, is ETGVTQSPTHLIKTRGQQVTLRCSSQSGHNTVSWYQQALGQGPQFIFQYYREEENGRGNFPPRFSGLQFPNYSSELNVNALELDDSALYLCASRTGLALRETQYFGPGTRLLVL.